This is a list of T cell receptor beta chains from one sample in a study of blood T cell repertoires in COVID-19. TCRdb's table, derived via immunoSEQ multiplex PCR, lists solely in-frame clones and lacks some. Found here are under 200,000 clones, 75% to 95% of them singletons; the top ten hold approximately 0.5%. Sequencing was done on a sample of peripheral blood. The receptors shown here come from a man aged 45-65 years with acute or convalescent COVID-19. The CDR3 runs from the conserved cysteine through the conserved F or W. A D gene is named only where the DNA matches it firmly. The size entry is marked missing in some rows and otherwise reads once, few, many or a size class.

J: TRBJ2-2; V: TRBV6-5; size: NA; D: NA; CDR3: CASAAGGELFF; DNA: TGTGCCAGCGCCGCCGGCGGGGAGCTGTTTTTT
J: TRBJ2-7; V: TRBV7-8; size: NA; D: NA; CDR3: CASSLARGEVQSYEQYF; DNA: TGTGCCAGCAGCTTAGCGCGCGGGGAGGTTCAGTCCTACGAGCAGTACTTC
J: TRBJ2-5; V: TRBV12-3/TRBV12-4; size: NA; D: TRBD1; CDR3: CASSPGTEETQYF; DNA: TGTGCCAGCAGTCCCGGGACAGAAGAGACCCAGTACTTC
J: TRBJ2-7; V: TRBV28; size: NA; D: TRBD2; CDR3: CASWQTGGSYEQYF; DNA: TGTGCCAGCTGGCAGACGGGAGGGTCCTACGAGCAGTACTTC
J: TRBJ2-7; V: TRBV7-8; size: NA; D: NA; CDR3: CASSSHYEQYF; DNA: TGTGCCAGCAGCTCCCACTACGAGCAGTACTTC
J: TRBJ2-1; V: TRBV9; size: NA; D: TRBD2; CDR3: CASSVEGGGAYEQFF; DNA: TGTGCCAGCAGCGTAGAGGGCGGGGGGGCGTATGAGCAGTTCTTC
J: TRBJ2-1; V: TRBV2; size: NA; D: TRBD2; CDR3: CASRPRSGGGHNEQFF; DNA: TGTGCCAGCAGACCCAGGAGCGGGGGGGGTCACAATGAGCAGTTCTTC
J: TRBJ1-5; V: TRBV30; size: NA; D: NA; CDR3: CAWSRGGDQPQHF; DNA: TGTGCCTGGAGTCGTGGGGGGGATCAGCCCCAGCATTTT
J: TRBJ1-3; V: TRBV27; size: NA; D: NA; CDR3: CASSFGRQSGPGNTIYF; DNA: TGTGCCAGCAGTTTCGGACGACAGTCAGGGCCTGGAAACACCATATATTTT
J: TRBJ2-2; V: TRBV7-3; size: NA; D: NA; CDR3: CASRENQGIAGELFF; DNA: TGTGCCAGCAGGGAAAATCAGGGTATTGCCGGGGAGCTGTTTTTT
J: TRBJ2-3; V: TRBV7-3; size: NA; D: TRBD1; CDR3: CASSSGQGAGDTQYF; DNA: TGTGCCAGCAGCTCGGGACAGGGGGCGGGAGATACGCAGTATTTT
J: TRBJ2-4; V: TRBV6-2/TRBV6-3; size: NA; D: TRBD1; CDR3: CASSQFPGQLNIQYF; DNA: TGTGCCAGCAGTCAATTCCCGGGACAGTTAAACATTCAGTACTTC
J: TRBJ1-4; V: TRBV24-1; size: NA; D: NA; CDR3: CATSDPRATNEKLFF; DNA: TGTGCCACCAGTGACCCCCGTGCAACTAATGAAAAACTGTTTTTT
J: TRBJ2-1; V: TRBV9; size: NA; D: TRBD1; CDR3: CASSARWTGTYNEQFF; DNA: TGTGCCAGCAGCGCTCGATGGACAGGGACCTACAATGAGCAGTTCTTC
J: TRBJ1-3; V: TRBV9; size: NA; D: NA; CDR3: CASSVAAGRIGNTIYF; DNA: TGTGCCAGCAGCGTAGCGGCAGGGCGAATTGGAAACACCATATATTTT
J: TRBJ1-4; V: TRBV6-1; size: NA; D: NA; CDR3: CASSEVRIGRGLFF; DNA: TGTGCCAGCAGTGAAGTCAGGATTGGTCGGGGGCTGTTTTTT
J: TRBJ2-5; V: TRBV30; size: NA; D: NA; CDR3: CAWAPVQETQYF; DNA: TGTGCCTGGGCGCCGGTCCAAGAGACCCAGTACTTC
J: TRBJ1-5; V: TRBV28; size: NA; D: NA; CDR3: CASSLPRDGNQPQHF; DNA: TGTGCCAGCAGTTTGCCGCGGGACGGTAATCAGCCCCAGCATTTT
J: TRBJ2-7; V: TRBV6-6; size: NA; D: TRBD1; CDR3: CASSTLGQGDHEQYF; DNA: TGTGCCAGCAGTACCCTCGGACAGGGTGATCACGAGCAGTACTTC
J: TRBJ2-7; V: TRBV4-2; size: NA; D: TRBD2; CDR3: CASSQELAGAAYEQYF; DNA: TGTGCCAGCAGCCAAGAGCTAGCGGGAGCGGCCTACGAGCAGTACTTC
J: TRBJ2-3; V: TRBV6-1; size: NA; D: NA; CDR3: CASSEPGLLGPDTQYF; DNA: TGTGCCAGCAGTGAGCCAGGACTCCTAGGTCCAGATACGCAGTATTTT
J: TRBJ2-7; V: TRBV7-9; size: NA; D: NA; CDR3: CASSSGIPLEQYF; DNA: TGTGCCAGCAGCTCCGGGATTCCCCTCGAGCAGTACTTC
J: TRBJ2-7; V: TRBV18; size: NA; D: NA; CDR3: CASSPATGRNEQYF; DNA: TGTGCCAGCTCACCAGCGACAGGGAGGAACGAGCAGTACTTC
J: TRBJ2-2; V: TRBV9; size: NA; D: TRBD2; CDR3: CASSVDSGFANTGELFF; DNA: TGTGCCAGCAGCGTAGATAGCGGGTTCGCGAACACCGGGGAGCTGTTTTTT
J: TRBJ2-5; V: TRBV7-8; size: NA; D: NA; CDR3: CASSSRAVGGLETQYF; DNA: TGTGCCAGCAGCTCCCGTGCGGTTGGGGGCCTAGAGACCCAGTACTTC
J: TRBJ2-5; V: TRBV5-6; size: once; D: NA; CDR3: CASSSMWEQETQYF; DNA: TGTGCCAGCAGCTCCATGTGGGAGCAAGAGACCCAGTACTTC
J: TRBJ2-5; V: TRBV11-2; size: NA; D: NA; CDR3: CASSLDDYQETQYF; DNA: TGTGCCAGCAGCTTAGATGACTACCAAGAGACCCAGTACTTC
J: TRBJ2-6; V: TRBV19; size: NA; D: NA; CDR3: CASSINGAGANVLTF; DNA: TGTGCCAGTAGTATCAACGGGGCTGGGGCCAACGTCCTGACTTTC
J: TRBJ2-2; V: TRBV2; size: NA; D: NA; CDR3: CASRGDTGELFF; DNA: TGTGCCAGCAGGGGAGACACCGGGGAGCTGTTTTTT
J: TRBJ2-2; V: TRBV9; size: NA; D: TRBD2; CDR3: CASSVDLTSGNTGELFF; DNA: TGTGCCAGCAGCGTAGATTTGACTAGCGGAAACACCGGGGAGCTGTTTTTT
J: TRBJ1-2; V: TRBV9; size: NA; D: NA; CDR3: CASWRGDEGYTF; DNA: TGTGCCAGCTGGCGGGGGGACGAGGGCTACACCTTC
J: TRBJ1-3; V: TRBV5-1; size: NA; D: NA; CDR3: CASSLKGGNTIYF; DNA: TGCGCCAGCAGCTTGAAGGGGGGAAACACCATATATTTT
J: TRBJ2-4; V: TRBV3-1/TRBV3-2; size: NA; D: NA; CDR3: CASSPYPEGRAKNIQYF; DNA: TGTGCCAGCAGCCCGTACCCGGAGGGTCGAGCCAAAAACATTCAGTACTTC
J: TRBJ1-2; V: TRBV9; size: NA; D: TRBD1; CDR3: CASSVSDRGLYGYTF; DNA: TGTGCCAGCAGCGTTTCAGACAGGGGCCTCTATGGCTACACCTTC
J: TRBJ1-1; V: TRBV29-1; size: NA; D: NA; CDR3: CSVPSDSHTEAFF; DNA: TGCAGCGTTCCTTCGGACAGTCACACTGAAGCTTTCTTT
J: TRBJ1-2; V: TRBV19; size: NA; D: TRBD1; CDR3: CASSPSGTVKEGGYTF; DNA: TGTGCCAGTAGTCCCAGTGGGACAGTAAAGGAGGGTGGCTACACCTTC
J: TRBJ1-4; V: TRBV7-9; size: once; D: NA; CDR3: CASSFPGSNEKLFF; DNA: TGTGCCAGCAGCTTCCCGGGAAGTAATGAAAAACTGTTTTTT
J: TRBJ1-1; V: TRBV11-2; size: NA; D: NA; CDR3: CASSLEMSPGREAFF; DNA: TGTGCCAGCAGCTTAGAGATGAGTCCAGGGCGGGAAGCTTTCTTT
J: TRBJ2-3; V: TRBV11-3; size: NA; D: TRBD2; CDR3: CASSPGTSGSDTQYF; DNA: TGTGCCAGCAGCCCAGGGACTAGCGGGAGTGATACGCAGTATTTT
J: TRBJ1-2; V: TRBV7-3; size: NA; D: NA; CDR3: CASSARGGSYTF; DNA: TGTGCCAGCAGCGCCCGAGGCGGTAGCTACACCTTC
J: TRBJ2-3; V: TRBV9; size: NA; D: TRBD1; CDR3: CASSTGTGGTDTQYF; DNA: TGTGCCAGCAGCACCGGGACAGGGGGCACAGATACGCAGTATTTT
J: TRBJ2-1; V: TRBV10-3; size: NA; D: TRBD2; CDR3: CAINQGTSGNNEQFF; DNA: TGTGCCATCAACCAAGGGACTAGCGGGAACAATGAGCAGTTCTTC
J: TRBJ2-7; V: TRBV7-7; size: NA; D: TRBD2; CDR3: CASSPGVTSGYEQYF; DNA: TGTGCCAGCAGCCCGGGAGTGACTAGCGGATACGAGCAGTACTTC
J: TRBJ2-3; V: TRBV20-1; size: NA; D: NA; CDR3: CSASGVRTSPTDTQYF; DNA: TGCAGTGCTAGTGGTGTGAGGACTTCACCCACAGATACGCAGTATTTT
J: TRBJ1-3; V: TRBV18; size: NA; D: TRBD1; CDR3: CASSPRTGSGNTIYF; DNA: TGTGCCAGCTCACCAAGGACAGGTTCTGGAAACACCATATATTTT
J: TRBJ1-3; V: TRBV7-8; size: NA; D: TRBD1; CDR3: CASSRGTGGNTIYF; DNA: TGTGCCAGCAGCCGCGGGACAGGAGGAAACACCATATATTTT
J: TRBJ1-6; V: TRBV5-4; size: NA; D: NA; CDR3: CASSLQGGGSPLHF; DNA: TGTGCCAGCAGCTTGCAGGGAGGTGGTTCACCCCTCCACTTT
J: TRBJ1-1; V: TRBV4-1; size: NA; D: TRBD1; CDR3: CASSQEGQGTNTEAFF; DNA: TGCGCCAGCAGCCAAGAGGGACAGGGTACGAACACTGAAGCTTTCTTT
J: TRBJ2-7; V: TRBV28; size: NA; D: TRBD1; CDR3: CASRTGTGGEKQYF; DNA: TGTGCCAGCAGGACCGGGACAGGGGGAGAAAAGCAGTACTTC
J: TRBJ1-1; V: TRBV5-1; size: NA; D: NA; CDR3: CASSLVGERNTEAFF; DNA: TGCGCCAGCAGCTTGGTGGGAGAACGGAACACTGAAGCTTTCTTT
J: TRBJ2-2; V: TRBV20-1; size: NA; D: TRBD2; CDR3: CSASRGDTGELFF; DNA: TGCAGTGCTAGTCGGGGGGACACCGGGGAGCTGTTTTTT
J: TRBJ1-5; V: TRBV27; size: NA; D: NA; CDR3: CASSPLKFPQPQHF; DNA: TGTGCCAGCAGTCCACTCAAGTTCCCTCAGCCCCAGCATTTT
J: TRBJ2-1; V: TRBV10-3; size: NA; D: NA; CDR3: CAISADNEQFF; DNA: TGTGCCATCAGTGCTGACAATGAGCAGTTCTTC
J: TRBJ1-6; V: TRBV2; size: NA; D: NA; CDR3: CASSDVEAGHSPLHF; DNA: TGTGCCAGCAGTGATGTTGAGGCAGGGCATTCACCCCTCCACTTT
J: TRBJ1-1; V: TRBV4-3; size: NA; D: NA; CDR3: CASSQDWVGMRTEAFF; DNA: TGCGCCAGCAGCCAAGATTGGGTCGGGATGAGGACTGAAGCTTTCTTT
J: TRBJ1-4; V: TRBV4-2; size: once; D: TRBD1; CDR3: CASKPTGGNEKLFF; DNA: TGTGCCAGCAAGCCGACAGGGGGCAATGAAAAACTGTTTTTT
J: TRBJ1-2; V: TRBV12-3/TRBV12-4; size: NA; D: NA; CDR3: CASSPGQYYGYTF; DNA: TGTGCCAGCAGTCCAGGACAGTACTATGGCTACACCTTC
J: TRBJ2-6; V: TRBV18; size: once; D: NA; CDR3: CASSPSPGKAPRDSGANVLTF; DNA: TGTGCCAGCTCACCTTCCCCTGGAAAGGCCCCCAGGGATAGCGGGGCCAACGTCCTGACTTTC
J: TRBJ1-1; V: TRBV2; size: NA; D: NA; CDR3: CASSESVGGGDTEAFF; DNA: TGTGCCAGCAGTGAAAGTGTTGGAGGAGGGGACACTGAAGCTTTCTTT
J: TRBJ2-7; V: TRBV5-8; size: once; D: NA; CDR3: CASSLGQGRSYEQYF; DNA: TGTGCCAGCAGCTTGGGGCAGGGTCGAAGCTACGAGCAGTACTTC